These T cell receptor beta chains were read from a single sample in a study of blood T cells in healthy people across ages. TCRdb passed the 5' RACE reads through MiXCR, listing each CDR3 protein once. Found here are 650,000 to 700,000 distinct CDR3 sequences, around 52% of them singletons; the top ten hold roughly 14%. Input material: blood. The receptors come from a woman over 75 in good health. CDR3s leave out the opening cysteine and the closing phenylalanine or tryptophan. Clone sizes are given selectively: once, few, many, or a class where the clone is expanded.

CDR3 protein: ASTRSYGRGYT
clone size: NA
J gene: TRBJ1-2
V gene: TRBV27

CDR3 protein: ASSLGSGTKNIQY
clone size: NA
J gene: TRBJ2-4
V gene: TRBV12-3/TRBV12-4

CDR3 protein: ASSLGGTALYEQY
clone size: NA
J gene: TRBJ2-7
V gene: TRBV5-1

CDR3 protein: ASSPPSAQRTTEQF
clone size: NA
J gene: TRBJ2-1
V gene: TRBV18

CDR3 protein: ASSLDRGLDIGQY
clone size: NA
J gene: TRBJ2-5
V gene: TRBV6-2/TRBV6-3

CDR3 protein: ASSLGSSQPQH
clone size: NA
J gene: TRBJ1-5
V gene: TRBV5-1

CDR3 protein: ATSGRQKKKGTDTQY
clone size: NA
J gene: TRBJ2-3
V gene: TRBV24-1

CDR3 protein: SAPLQGQGGDGYT
clone size: NA
J gene: TRBJ1-2
V gene: TRBV20-1

CDR3 protein: ASTIPSGSTDTQY
clone size: many
J gene: TRBJ2-3
V gene: TRBV7-9

CDR3 protein: ATSDPPGQGQNTEAF
clone size: NA
J gene: TRBJ1-1
V gene: TRBV24-1

CDR3 protein: ASSLAISTDTQY
clone size: NA
J gene: TRBJ2-3
V gene: TRBV5-4

CDR3 protein: ASSYSGASGRYQTYEQY
clone size: NA
J gene: NA
V gene: TRBV6-5

CDR3 protein: ASSYSRGPYGYT
clone size: NA
J gene: TRBJ1-2
V gene: TRBV6-5

CDR3 protein: ASRVTGATGANVLT
clone size: few
J gene: TRBJ2-6
V gene: TRBV2

CDR3 protein: ASSLATEGGYT
clone size: few
J gene: TRBJ1-2
V gene: TRBV7-2

CDR3 protein: ASSLAGGPSNEQF
clone size: few
J gene: TRBJ2-1
V gene: TRBV5-1

CDR3 protein: ASSRAGGPTDTQY
clone size: many
J gene: TRBJ2-3
V gene: TRBV12-3/TRBV12-4

CDR3 protein: AISVSDSMGQQY
clone size: NA
J gene: TRBJ2-5
V gene: TRBV10-3

CDR3 protein: ASSQAPATNEKLF
clone size: NA
J gene: TRBJ1-4
V gene: TRBV4-2

CDR3 protein: ATSGGQGLGYT
clone size: NA
J gene: TRBJ1-2
V gene: TRBV15

CDR3 protein: ASSLAGQSNQPQH
clone size: NA
J gene: TRBJ1-5
V gene: TRBV5-1

CDR3 protein: ASSRDRGTDTQY
clone size: many
J gene: TRBJ2-3
V gene: TRBV2

CDR3 protein: AWTPGTGGLGYEQY
clone size: NA
J gene: TRBJ2-7
V gene: TRBV30

CDR3 protein: ASSEVLPNTGELF
clone size: NA
J gene: TRBJ2-2
V gene: TRBV12-3/TRBV12-4

CDR3 protein: ASRTGALYAQPQH
clone size: NA
J gene: TRBJ1-5
V gene: TRBV12-3/TRBV12-4

CDR3 protein: SASDRGLVDEQY
clone size: NA
J gene: TRBJ2-7
V gene: TRBV29-1

CDR3 protein: ASSLSGPTPRGEQF
clone size: NA
J gene: TRBJ2-1
V gene: TRBV7-6

CDR3 protein: SVQRDAPLSEQY
clone size: NA
J gene: TRBJ2-7
V gene: TRBV29-1

CDR3 protein: SVARGSDTDTQY
clone size: once
J gene: TRBJ2-3
V gene: TRBV29-1

CDR3 protein: ASSRSRDSTDTQY
clone size: many
J gene: TRBJ2-3
V gene: TRBV9

CDR3 protein: ASSLGRRLSGQETQY
clone size: NA
J gene: TRBJ2-5
V gene: TRBV5-8

CDR3 protein: ASSLQVGSYEQY
clone size: NA
J gene: TRBJ2-7
V gene: TRBV4-1

CDR3 protein: ASSFGRRVTADTQY
clone size: NA
J gene: TRBJ2-3
V gene: TRBV12-3/TRBV12-4

CDR3 protein: ASSPWTSILGGYT
clone size: NA
J gene: TRBJ1-2
V gene: TRBV25-1

CDR3 protein: ASSAGAFNEKLF
clone size: NA
J gene: TRBJ1-4
V gene: TRBV6-6

CDR3 protein: SAKVGKTRNIQY
clone size: NA
J gene: TRBJ2-4
V gene: TRBV20-1

CDR3 protein: SFGLAGGDSTDTQY
clone size: many
J gene: TRBJ2-3
V gene: TRBV29-1

CDR3 protein: ATSTNRDPTSDTQY
clone size: few
J gene: TRBJ2-3
V gene: TRBV15

CDR3 protein: ASSPPNDPDTQY
clone size: many
J gene: TRBJ2-3
V gene: TRBV12-3/TRBV12-4

CDR3 protein: ASLPASGYNEQF
clone size: many
J gene: TRBJ2-1
V gene: TRBV6-2/TRBV6-3

CDR3 protein: ATSGDLTRSGQPQH
clone size: NA
J gene: TRBJ1-5
V gene: TRBV15

CDR3 protein: ASGAAAGGPQETQY
clone size: NA
J gene: TRBJ2-5
V gene: TRBV2

CDR3 protein: SAHFASGTGRNQPQH
clone size: many
J gene: TRBJ1-5
V gene: TRBV20-1

CDR3 protein: ASSQELLGERIRNEKLF
clone size: NA
J gene: TRBJ1-4
V gene: TRBV4-1